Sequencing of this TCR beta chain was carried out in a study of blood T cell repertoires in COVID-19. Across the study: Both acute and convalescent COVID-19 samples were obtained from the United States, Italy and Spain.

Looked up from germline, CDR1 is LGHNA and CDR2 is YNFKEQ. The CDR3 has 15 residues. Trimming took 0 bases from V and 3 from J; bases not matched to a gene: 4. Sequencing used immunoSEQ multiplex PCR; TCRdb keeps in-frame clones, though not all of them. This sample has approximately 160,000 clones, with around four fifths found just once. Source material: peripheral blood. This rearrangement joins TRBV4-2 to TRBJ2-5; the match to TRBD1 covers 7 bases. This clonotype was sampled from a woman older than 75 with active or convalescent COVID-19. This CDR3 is CASSQDWGQKETQYF. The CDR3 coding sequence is TGTGCCAGCAGCCAAGATTGGGGACAGAAAGAGACCCAGTACTTC.